Listed below are T cell receptor beta chains from one sample, sequenced in a study of T cell repertoires in cytomegalovirus infection. TCRdb fed the reads into MiXCR, producing one record per CDR3 protein. The sample consists of approximately 200,000 distinct CDR3 sequences, 28% of them appearing once. Sequenced: PBMCs. These receptors came from a human donor in good health (CMV status not recorded). Some clones in this sample may be carry-over from other donors' samples. CDR3s include the opening cysteine and the closing phenylalanine or tryptophan. D genes are given only for firm matches. Size is stated for part of the rows, as once, few or many counts, or as a class when the clone is expanded.

j_call,d_call,clone_size,v_call,cdr3_nt,cdr3_aa
TRBJ1-5,TRBD1,NA,TRBV7-2,TGTGCCAGCAGCAACCGAGTGGGGACAGGGGTTCAGCCCCAGCATTTT,CASSNRVGTGVQPQHF
TRBJ1-2,NA,few,TRBV5-4,TGTGCCAGCAGCCATGGGACCGCCCTATTTGGCTACACCTTC,CASSHGTALFGYTF
TRBJ1-1,NA,NA,TRBV20-1,TGCAGTGCTAGAGACAGCCTTATGAACACTGAAGCTTTCTTT,CSARDSLMNTEAFF
TRBJ2-5,NA,few,TRBV6-5,TGTGCCAGCAGTTACTCGACCACTGGGGAGACCCAGTACTTC,CASSYSTTGETQYF
TRBJ1-2,TRBD1,NA,TRBV10-3,TGTGCCATCAGTGAGTCCTTGGACAGGGGGGACTATGGCTACACCTTC,CAISESLDRGDYGYTF
TRBJ2-3,NA,few,TRBV7-8,TGTGCCAGCAGCTTACCTACTCAGGGGCGTAGCACAGATACGCAGTATTTT,CASSLPTQGRSTDTQYF
TRBJ2-3,NA,NA,TRBV11-2,TGTGCCAGCAGTTCTGGGACTTTCACAGATACGCAGTATTTT,CASSSGTFTDTQYF
TRBJ2-1,NA,few,TRBV7-2,TGTGCCAGCAGCTTTACCGCGGGGTACAATGAGCAGTTCTTC,CASSFTAGYNEQFF
TRBJ1-1,NA,NA,TRBV10-3,TGTGCCACCGCCGCGGGAACTTTGAACACTGAAGCTTTCTTT,CATAAGTLNTEAFF
TRBJ1-1,NA,NA,TRBV5-4,TGTGCCAGCAGCTTGGGAGGACAAGCGAACACTGAAGCTTTCTTT,CASSLGGQANTEAFF
TRBJ2-7,TRBD1,NA,TRBV5-1,TGCGCCAGCAGCCTGACCGGGACAGGGTCCCCGCAGTACTTC,CASSLTGTGSPQYF
TRBJ2-1,TRBD2,NA,TRBV5-1,TGCGCCAGCAGCTTGACTCTAGCGGATAACAATGAGCAGTTCTTC,CASSLTLADNNEQFF
TRBJ2-1,NA,NA,TRBV20-1,TGCAGTGCCGGGACTAATGAGCAGTTCTTC,CSAGTNEQFF
TRBJ1-1,NA,NA,TRBV7-9,TGTGCCAGCAGCGCAGACTTGGGGACTGAAGCTTTCTTT,CASSADLGTEAFF
TRBJ2-3,TRBD2,NA,TRBV11-2,TGTGCCAGCAGCTTCCGACTAGCGGGGGGGAGAGTAGATACGCAGTATTTT,CASSFRLAGGRVDTQYF
TRBJ1-6,NA,NA,TRBV10-3,TGTGCAACGGGACCGCCAGGAAATTCACCCCTCCACTTT,CATGPPGNSPLHF
TRBJ2-2,NA,few,TRBV7-2,TGTGCCAGCAGCAGGGACAACTCTAACACCGGGGAGCTGTTTTTT,CASSRDNSNTGELFF
TRBJ1-5,NA,many,TRBV7-2,TGTGCCAGCAGCTTTATCGGGGGGCGTCAGCCCCAGCATTTT,CASSFIGGRQPQHF
TRBJ2-5,NA,few,TRBV7-6,TGTGCTAGCAGCCCCGGGACATGGACGTGGGAGACCCAGTACTTC,CASSPGTWTWETQYF
TRBJ2-3,TRBD2,NA,TRBV7-2,TGTGCCAGCAGCATGTCTAGCGGGAGGGCGGATACGCAGTATTTT,CASSMSSGRADTQYF
TRBJ1-2,TRBD1,few,TRBV10-3,TGTGCCATCAGTGGGACAGGGGGCAACTATGGCTACACCTTC,CAISGTGGNYGYTF
TRBJ2-5,NA,NA,TRBV14,TGTGCCAGCAGCCAAGCAGTTAAAGAGACCCAGTACTTC,CASSQAVKETQYF
TRBJ1-2,TRBD1,NA,TRBV12-3/TRBV12-4,TGTGCCAGCAGTTACGACAGGGGGCTGGGGGGCTACACCTTC,CASSYDRGLGGYTF
TRBJ2-3,TRBD1,NA,TRBV7-2,TGTGCCAGCAGCTTGGACAGGGGTGGAGGCACAGATACGCAGTATTTT,CASSLDRGGGTDTQYF
TRBJ1-1,NA,NA,TRBV7-9,TGTGCCAGCAGCTTAAGGGCACACTCGAACACTGAAGCTTTCTTT,CASSLRAHSNTEAFF
TRBJ2-7,TRBD1,NA,TRBV6-5,TGTGCCAGCAGTTACCGTTCGGGACAGGGCCGCTACGAGCAGTACTTC,CASSYRSGQGRYEQYF
TRBJ2-2,TRBD1,NA,TRBV6-2/TRBV6-3,TGTGCCAGCAGTAGAACAGGGGGCGCGGACACCGGGGAGCTGTTTTTT,CASSRTGGADTGELFF
TRBJ2-5,NA,NA,TRBV11-2,TGTGCCAGCAGCCCGGGGGTTCAAGAGACCCAGTACTTC,CASSPGVQETQYF
TRBJ1-2,NA,few,TRBV12-3/TRBV12-4,TGTGCCAGCAGTTTTGGCAGGGTGGACTATGGCTACACCTTC,CASSFGRVDYGYTF
TRBJ1-3,TRBD1,few,TRBV7-2,TGTGCCAGCAGCTTAAGGGGACAGCCTGGAAACACCATATATTTT,CASSLRGQPGNTIYF
TRBJ1-6,NA,few,TRBV14,TGTGCCAGCAGCCAAGACACTAACTTTAATTCACCCCTCCACTTT,CASSQDTNFNSPLHF
TRBJ2-7,TRBD1,few,TRBV7-9,TGTGCCAGCAGCTTAGGGGGGACAGGGGCCGACGAGCAGTACTTC,CASSLGGTGADEQYF
TRBJ1-5,NA,few,TRBV20-1,TGCAGTGCTGCCAGGGGCAATCAGCCCCAGCATTTT,CSAARGNQPQHF
TRBJ1-2,NA,NA,TRBV6-2/TRBV6-3,TGTGCCAGCAGTTACGTCAGGAATGGCTACACCTTC,CASSYVRNGYTF
TRBJ2-7,NA,many,TRBV7-2,TGTGCCAGCAGCTTATCCCCCGGTTACTACGAGCAGTACTTC,CASSLSPGYYEQYF
TRBJ1-1,TRBD1,few,TRBV5-6,TGTGCCAGCAGCTTTACAGGGGTTGTGATGAACACTGAAGCTTTCTTT,CASSFTGVVMNTEAFF
TRBJ2-3,TRBD2,NA,TRBV29-1,TGCAGCGGTGGACTAGCGGGGGACCCCCTGGATACGCAGTATTTT,CSGGLAGDPLDTQYF
TRBJ1-1,NA,NA,TRBV5-4,TGTGCCAGCAGCTTGGAGGAGGGGAACACTGAAGCTTTCTTT,CASSLEEGNTEAFF
TRBJ1-4,NA,few,TRBV7-2,TGTGCCAGCAGCAAAGGTTCAGGGCCGGGTAATGAAAAACTGTTTTTT,CASSKGSGPGNEKLFF
TRBJ2-5,NA,NA,TRBV7-2,TGTGCCAGCAGCTTGGTGAGAGGAGAGACCCAGTACTTC,CASSLVRGETQYF
TRBJ2-7,NA,few,TRBV7-2,TGTGCCAGCAGCCCATCCCGCGAATACGAGCAGTACTTC,CASSPSREYEQYF
TRBJ2-1,TRBD2,few,TRBV7-8,TGTGCCAGCAGTCCTACTAGCGCCAATGAGCAGTTCTTC,CASSPTSANEQFF
TRBJ1-2,NA,NA,TRBV19,TGTGCCAGTAGCCAACATGGACGTGACTATGGCTACACCTTC,CASSQHGRDYGYTF
TRBJ2-1,NA,NA,TRBV4-1,TGCGCCAGCAGTCCCGAGGATGACACCTCCTACAATGAGCAGTTCTTC,CASSPEDDTSYNEQFF
TRBJ1-1,TRBD1,NA,TRBV7-2,TGTGCCAGCAGCCCAGAGGGCAGGGGGTTTATGAACACTGAAGCTTTCTTT,CASSPEGRGFMNTEAFF
TRBJ1-1,NA,many,TRBV7-6,TGTGCCAGCAGCCCCGGACCGAACACTGAAGCTTTCTTT,CASSPGPNTEAFF
TRBJ1-2,TRBD1,few,TRBV7-6,TGTGCCAGCAGCAATGGGGACAGCCCCTACTATGGCTACACCTTC,CASSNGDSPYYGYTF
TRBJ2-7,TRBD1,few,TRBV20-1,TGCAGTGCTAGGCAGATGACCGGGACAGGGCCCTACGAGCAGTACTTC,CSARQMTGTGPYEQYF
TRBJ2-7,NA,few,TRBV11-2,TGTGCCAGCAGCTTGAGAAACTACGAGCAGTACTTC,CASSLRNYEQYF
TRBJ1-4,NA,few,TRBV19,TGTGCCAGTAGTGCCAGTTCCCTGAATGAAAAACTGTTTTTT,CASSASSLNEKLFF
TRBJ1-2,NA,NA,TRBV20-1,TGCAGTGCTAGAGACCCCAGGGAGACCTATGGCTACACCTTC,CSARDPRETYGYTF
TRBJ1-5,NA,few,TRBV28,TGTGCCAGCAGTTTATTGGCAGGGGATCAGGCCCAGCATTTT,CASSLLAGDQAQHF